A single sample gave rise to the 18 T cell receptor beta chains below, sequenced in a study of blood T cell repertoires in COVID-19. Produced via immunoSEQ multiplex PCR; TCRdb's table is partial and in-frame only. The profile shows about 12,000 clones, 82% of them singletons. Sequenced: peripheral blood. Receptors were obtained from a man at least 80 years old with acute or convalescent COVID-19.

The chain is built from TRBV6-6 and TRBJ1-1; 11 bases are a match to TRBD1. There are 13 residues in the CDR3. Germline lookup yields CDR1 MNHNY and CDR2 SVGAGI (reference sequence). V lost 6 bases and J lost 11; bases outside the gene matches: 8. The CDR3 spells CASRPGQGAAAFF. The CDR3 DNA sequence: TGTGCCAGCAGACCCGGACAGGGGGCGGCGGCTTTCTTT.

The rearrangement joins TRBV19 to TRBJ1-2, with D maybe TRBD1 (6 bases). The V and J ends lost 5 bases and 5 bases respectively, with 15 bases between them. The germline V gene encodes CDR1 LNHDA and CDR2 SQIVND (reference sequence). This CDR3 has 14 amino acids. The CDR3 spells CASSPLTGSYGYTF. The CDR3 region has the DNA TGTGCCAGTAGTCCACTAACAGGGAGTTATGGCTACACCTTC.

J is TRBJ2-3 and V is TRBV7-8, with D perhaps TRBD1 (6 bases). CDR1 is SGHVS and CDR2 is FQNEAQ in the germline V gene. The CDR3 consists of 15 residues. V lost 5 bases and J 5 bases, leaving 17 bases between the germline ends. The CDR3 here is CASSPPGTHRDTQYF. The CDR3 region has the DNA TGTGCCAGCAGCCCCCCCGGGACACACAGAGATACGCAGTATTTT.

This rearrangement joins TRBV5-1 to TRBJ1-1; D may be TRBD1 (6 bases). From germline, CDR1 is SGHRS and CDR2 YFSETQ. CDR3 length: 14 amino acids. V lost 2 bases, J lost 3 bases, and 11 bases lay in between. The CDR3 sequence: CASSFGQTYTEAFF. Here the CDR3 DNA reads TGCGCCAGCAGCTTTGGACAGACCTACACTGAAGCTTTCTTT.

The chain is built from TRBV21-1 and TRBJ2-3; the DNA was not compared with TRBD2, the D call given in the table. TRBV21-1 is recorded as a pseudogene. CDR3 length equals 15 residues. CDR3 in DNA: TGTGCCAGCTGGGCGGCGGGGGGGCCGGCAGATACGCAGTATTTT. Protein sequence: CASWAAGGPADTQYF.

J is TRBJ1-1 and V is TRBV7-8; tentatively, D is TRBD1 (5 bases). Deletions cut 4 bases from V and 6 bases from J, with 21 bases between. Germline CDR1 reads SGHVS; CDR2 reads FQNEAQ. The CDR3 sequence is 16 residues long. The DNA of the CDR3 is TGTGCCAGCAGCTCTCAATGGGGGGGTAAGGGCCCTGAAGCTTTCTTT. Protein sequence: CASSSQWGGKGPEAFF.

The chain employs TRBV18 and TRBJ2-1; D unclear. CDR3 length: 13 amino acids. Trimming pared 5 bases from V and 8 bases from J, leaving 13 bases between. In germline, CDR1 is KGHSH, CDR2 LQKENI. CDR3 coding DNA: TGTGCCAGCTCAGTCACCCTCGGTGATGAGCAGTTCTTC. Translation gives CASSVTLGDEQFF.

The CDR3: CASRTQGRGEKLFF. DNA for the CDR3: TGTGCCAGCAGGACACAGGGGCGGGGTGAAAAACTGTTTTTT. The V call is TRBV28, the J call TRBJ1-4, with TRBD1 matching over 7 bases. The CDR3 length is 14 residues. Germline loops: CDR1 MDHEN, CDR2 SYDVKM. J gave up 7 bases and V 6 bases, and 8 bases lay outside the gene matches.

This clone appeared a few times. The rearrangement uses TRBV30 and TRBJ2-7, with TRBD1 matching 7 bases. J gave up 3 bases and V 7 bases, and 12 bases lay outside the gene matches. From germline, CDR1 is GTSNPN and CDR2 SVGIG (reference sequence). The CDR3 runs 14 residues. This CDR3 is CAFSTGTVNYEQYF. The CDR3 DNA sequence: TGTGCCTTTTCAACCGGGACAGTTAACTACGAGCAGTACTTC.

The V call is TRBV9, the J call TRBJ2-2, with D perhaps matching TRBD1 (6 bases). CDR1 is SGDLS, CDR2 YYNGEE, per germline. The CDR3 covers 13 residues. V lost 1 base and J 6 bases, leaving 7 bases between the germline ends. The DNA of the CDR3 is TGTGCCAGCAGCGTACAGGGGTCCGGGGAGCTGTTTTTT. Encoded protein: CASSVQGSGELFF.

This chain links TRBV7-3 with TRBJ1-1; tentative D call: TRBD1 (5 bases). V was cut by 1 base and J by 1 base, with 10 bases left in between. Germline V gives CDR1 SGHTA, CDR2 FQGTGA. This CDR3 comprises 15 residues. CDR3 sequence (DNA): TGTGCCAGCAGCTTAATGGCAGGACAGAACACTGAAGCTTTCTTT. Encoded protein: CASSLMAGQNTEAFF.

The V and J genes are TRBV9 and TRBJ2-3; D ambiguous. The CDR3 sequence is 11 residues long. V was cut by 0 bases and J by 6 bases, with 2 bases left in between. Germline CDR1 SGDLS, CDR2 YYNGEE. The CDR3 DNA follows: TGTGCCAGCAGCGTAGCGGATACGCAGTATTTT. Translating it yields CASSVADTQYF.

This sequence joins TRBV5-1 and TRBJ2-2; D unclear. The CDR3 runs to 11 residues. Germline V gene data show CDR1 as SGHRS and CDR2 as YFSETQ. The ends were cut back, 6 bases at V and 6 bases at J, with 6 bases in the middle. The CDR3 nucleotides are TGCGCCAGCACAAATTCCGGGGAGCTGTTTTTT. Translated, it gives CASTNSGELFF.

Only a few counts were recorded for this clone. This chain connects TRBV9 to TRBJ2-3, with 11 bases aligning to TRBD2. V shed 3 bases and J 5 bases; nucleotides not matched to a gene: 8. This CDR3 region has 16 residues. Germline V gives CDR1 SGDLS, CDR2 YYNGEE. The CDR3 is CASSAIAGGGRDTQYF. DNA of the CDR3: TGTGCCAGCAGCGCTATAGCGGGGGGGGGTCGAGATACGCAGTATTTT.

The CDR3 here is CASSVGAGGYNEQFF. The CDR3 nucleotides read TGTGCCAGCAGCGTAGGGGCAGGTGGCTACAATGAGCAGTTCTTC. The J gene is TRBJ2-1, the V gene TRBV9; D remains unclear. V was pared by 0 bases and J by 3 bases, with 10 bases between. The germline gives CDR1 SGDLS, CDR2 YYNGEE. The CDR3 length is 15 residues.

The chain carries TRBV2 and TRBJ2-3; TRBD1 matches 10 bases. Germline CDR1 reads SNHLY; CDR2 reads FYNNEI. V was pared by 6 bases and J by 5 bases, with 8 bases of the junction left unmatched. This CDR3 is built from 15 residues. The CDR3 sequence: CASRETGGYGDTQYF. CDR3 nucleotide sequence: TGTGCCAGCAGGGAGACAGGGGGCTATGGAGATACGCAGTATTTT.

The chain links TRBV6-6 to TRBJ1-3, with D unresolved. V shed 4 bases and J shed 6 bases, with 13 bases lying between them. The CDR3 has 14 residues. Germline V CDR1 and CDR2: MNHNY, SVGAGI (reference sequence). The CDR3 nucleotides are TGTGCCAGCAGTTCACAGTCTTCCGAAAACACCATATATTTT. Residues: CASSSQSSENTIYF.

This chain uses TRBV7-9 with TRBJ2-5; 11 nucleotides match TRBD1. The V segment lost 5 bases and the J segment 7 bases; nucleotides outside the gene matches: 9. Germline V lookup: CDR1 SEHNR, CDR2 FQNEAQ (reference sequence). CDR3 length: 15 residues. The CDR3 sequence: CASSLSSGTGGTQYF. The DNA of the CDR3 is TGTGCCAGCAGCCTTTCCTCCGGGACAGGGGGGACCCAGTACTTC.